This T cell receptor beta chain was profiled in a study of T-cell reconstitution after alpha-beta-depleted transplantation in children. The V and J ends lost 3 bases and 7 bases respectively, with 15 bases between them. This CDR3 has 14 amino acids. It was with unique molecular identifiers that the TCRbeta library was prepared. TCRdb reprocessed the PCR reads via MiXCR and lists one record per CDR3 protein. The profile shows around 340,000 distinct CDR3 sequences, about an eighth of them singletons. The chain employs TRBV12-3 or TRBV12-4 and TRBJ1-2; weak D call: TRBD1 (6 bases). The clonotype originates from a human donor who donated a stem cell graft to a child with Fanconi anemia. The sample in question was PBMCs, obtained from the stem cell graft. CDR3 in amino acids: CASSLSGGGGGYTF. The CDR3 nucleotides read TGTGCCAGCAGTTTGTCGGGGGGCGGAGGTGGCTACACCTTC.